The entry that follows covers one T cell receptor (beta chain) sequence. Sequenced by immunoSEQ multiplex PCR; TCRdb stores in-frame clones only, minus some. The sample includes approximately 73,000 clones, 93% of them seen just once. The data belong to a study of technical replicates of blood from a handful of donors. Trimming removed 3 bases from V and 6 bases from J, with 17 bases in between. Looked up from germline, CDR1 is MNHNS and CDR2 is SASEGT. CDR3 length: 16 residues. This clonotype originated in a human donor in good health. The chain links TRBV6-1 to TRBJ1-4; D not certain. The specimen was T cells isolated from PBMCs. The CDR3 nucleotides are TGTGCCAGCAGTGATCCCCGGGGAAGTTGGGATGAAAAACTGTTTTTT. The encoded protein is CASSDPRGSWDEKLFF.